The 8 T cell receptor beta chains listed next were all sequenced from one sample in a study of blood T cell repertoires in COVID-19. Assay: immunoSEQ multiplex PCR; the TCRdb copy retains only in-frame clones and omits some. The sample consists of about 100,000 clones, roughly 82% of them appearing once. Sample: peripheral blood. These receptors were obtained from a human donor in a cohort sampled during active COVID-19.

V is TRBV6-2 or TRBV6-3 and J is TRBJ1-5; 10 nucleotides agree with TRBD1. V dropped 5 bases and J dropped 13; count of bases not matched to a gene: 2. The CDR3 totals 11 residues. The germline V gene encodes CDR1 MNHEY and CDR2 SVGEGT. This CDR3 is CASSQGQGQHF. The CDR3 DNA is TGTGCCAGCAGTCAGGGACAGGGGCAGCATTTT.

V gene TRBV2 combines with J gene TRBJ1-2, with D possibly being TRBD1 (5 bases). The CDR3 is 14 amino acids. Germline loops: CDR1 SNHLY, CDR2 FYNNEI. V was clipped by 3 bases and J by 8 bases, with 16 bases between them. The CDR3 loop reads CASSDRAGFYGYTF. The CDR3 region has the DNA TGTGCCAGCAGTGATCGGGCAGGGTTCTACGGCTACACCTTC.

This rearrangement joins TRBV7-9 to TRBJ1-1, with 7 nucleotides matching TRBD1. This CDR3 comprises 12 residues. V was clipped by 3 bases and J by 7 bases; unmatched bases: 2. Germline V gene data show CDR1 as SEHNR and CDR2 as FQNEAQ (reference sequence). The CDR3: CASSFGTVEAFF. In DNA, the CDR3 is TGTGCCAGCAGCTTTGGGACAGTTGAAGCTTTCTTT. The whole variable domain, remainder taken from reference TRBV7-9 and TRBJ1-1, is DTGVSQNPRHKITKRGQNVTFRCDPISEHNRLYWYRQTLGQGPEFLTYFQNEAQLEKSRLLSDRFSAERPKGSFSTLEIQRTEQGDSAMYLCASSFGTVEAFFGQGTRLTVV.

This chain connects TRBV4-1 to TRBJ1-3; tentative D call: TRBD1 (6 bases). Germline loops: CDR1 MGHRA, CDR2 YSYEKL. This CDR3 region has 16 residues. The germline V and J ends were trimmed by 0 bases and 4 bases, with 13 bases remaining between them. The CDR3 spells CASSQDLGATGNTIYF. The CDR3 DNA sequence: TGCGCCAGCAGCCAAGATTTGGGGGCCACAGGAAACACCATATATTTT.

The CDR3 protein is CASSPVGGTGEKLFF. CDR3 nucleotide sequence: TGCGCCAGCAGCCCGGTGGGGGGGACAGGCGAAAAACTGTTTTTT. V is TRBV5-1 and J is TRBJ1-4; 8 positions match TRBD1. The CDR3 has 15 residues. Trimming took 4 bases from V and 8 from J; bases not matched to a gene: 10. Looked up from germline, CDR1 is SGHRS and CDR2 is YFSETQ.

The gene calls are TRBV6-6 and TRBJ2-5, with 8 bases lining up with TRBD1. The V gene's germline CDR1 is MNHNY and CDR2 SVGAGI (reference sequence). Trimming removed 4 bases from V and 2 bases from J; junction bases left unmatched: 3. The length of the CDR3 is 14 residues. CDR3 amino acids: CASSLGQGQETQYF. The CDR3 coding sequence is TGTGCCAGCAGTTTAGGACAGGGTCAAGAGACCCAGTACTTC.

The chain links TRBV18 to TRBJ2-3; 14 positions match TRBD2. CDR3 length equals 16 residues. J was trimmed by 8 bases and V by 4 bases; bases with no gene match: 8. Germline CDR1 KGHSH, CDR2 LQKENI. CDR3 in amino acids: CASSRQTSGGGATQYF. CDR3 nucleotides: TGTGCCAGCTCACGACAGACTAGCGGGGGGGGTGCTACGCAGTATTTT.

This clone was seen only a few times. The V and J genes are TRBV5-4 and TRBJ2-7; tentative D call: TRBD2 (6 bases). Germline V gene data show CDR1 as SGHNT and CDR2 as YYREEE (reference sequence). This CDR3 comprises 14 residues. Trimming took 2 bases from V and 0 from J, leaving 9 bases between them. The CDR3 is CASSFGGISYEQYF. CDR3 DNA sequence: TGTGCCAGCAGCTTTGGGGGGATCTCCTACGAGCAGTACTTC.